The 27 T cell receptor beta chains below all came from one sample that was sequenced in a study of T cells after yellow fever vaccination. From the 5' RACE reads, TCRdb called clonotypes with MiXCR, one entry per CDR3 protein. Among about 58,000 distinct CDR3 sequences listed, about 6.6% were seen once. The sequenced sample was CD8+ T cells sorted from PBMCs, obtained on the day of the first yellow fever vaccination. The receptors originated from a man aged 18-30 years who received the YFV17D yellow fever vaccine.

This clonotype was recorded a few times. The chain recombines TRBV6-5 with TRBJ2-2; possibly TRBD2 for D (5 bases). Germline V gives CDR1 MNHEY, CDR2 SVGAGI. Trimming cost V 2 bases and J 6 bases, with 7 bases left between them. The CDR3 has 13 residues. As DNA, the CDR3 is TGTGCCAGCAGTTACGAGGGAGCCGGGGAGCTGTTTTTT. As protein: CASSYEGAGELFF.

J is TRBJ2-3 and V is TRBV7-9; TRBD2 matches 9 bases. V lost 5 bases to trimming and J lost 5 bases; unmatched junction nucleotides: 11. Germline V lookup: CDR1 SEHNR, CDR2 FQNEAQ (reference sequence). The CDR3 spans 16 residues. For the CDR3, the DNA is TGTGCCAGCAGCCGGCTAGCGGGAACTGTGGGAGATACGCAGTATTTT. Residues: CASSRLAGTVGDTQYF. The full variable domain, rest sourced from reference TRBV7-9 and TRBJ2-3, is DTGVSQNPRHKITKRGQNVTFRCDPISEHNRLYWYRQTLGQGPEFLTYFQNEAQLEKSRLLSDRFSAERPKGSFSTLEIQRTEQGDSAMYLCASSRLAGTVGDTQYFGPGTRLTVL.

V is TRBV4-1 and J is TRBJ2-7, with 10 bases lining up with TRBD2. V was pared by 0 bases and J by 5 bases, with 4 bases of the junction left unmatched. CDR1 is MGHRA and CDR2 is YSYEKL in the germline V gene. This CDR3 contains 15 residues. The chain's CDR3 is CASSQEGLAIHEQYF. CDR3 nucleotide sequence: TGCGCCAGCAGCCAAGAGGGACTAGCGATCCACGAGCAGTACTTC.

For this clonotype: This sequence may be a read error, since a much larger clone differs from it by one base. The chain links TRBV7-9 to TRBJ2-7; D is possibly TRBD1 (6 bases). Trimming took 5 bases from V and 1 from J, leaving 9 bases between them. The germline gives CDR1 SEHNR, CDR2 FQNEAQ (reference sequence). This CDR3 is 13 amino acids long. The DNA of the CDR3 is TGTGCCAGCAGCACTACAGGGTCCTACGAGCAGTACGTC. This encodes CASSTTGSYEQYV.

This clonotype was detected ten times or more. The chain recombines TRBV4-1 with TRBJ2-2; 9 bases line up with TRBD1. V lost 8 bases and J lost 4; bases outside the gene matches: 8. The CDR3 contains 15 residues. Germline CDR1 MGHRA, CDR2 YSYEKL. CDR3 sequence (DNA): TGCGCCAGCGCAACAGGGGGCGTTAGCACCGGGGAGCTGTTTTTT. It translates to CASATGGVSTGELFF.

In its sample, this clonotype was seen many times. The chain is built from TRBV21-1 and TRBJ2-7; the D call in the table, TRBD2, was not verified against the DNA. TRBV21-1 is assigned pseudogene status. The CDR3 is made up of 15 amino acids. CDR3 protein: CASRRQARRFYEQYV. The CDR3 DNA is TGTGCCAGCAGGAGGCAGGCCCGGAGGTTCTACGAGCAGTACGTC.

This clonotype was recorded at least ten times. The chain carries TRBV10-3 and TRBJ2-3; D is uncertain. CDR3 length: 17 amino acids. Germline V gene lookup returns CDR1 ENHRY and CDR2 SYGVKD. V was pared by 4 bases and J by 5 bases, with 22 bases between. CDR3: CAISGRILATPGDTQYF. As DNA, the CDR3 is TGTGCCATCAGTGGACGGATCTTGGCGACCCCTGGAGATACGCAGTATTTT.

This clonotype was seen at least ten times. This chain connects TRBV6-2 or TRBV6-3 to TRBJ2-7; D might be TRBD1 (5 bases). CDR3 length: 14 amino acids. V dropped 4 bases and J dropped 2 bases, with 12 bases sitting between them. Per germline, CDR1 MNHEY and CDR2 SVGEGT. The CDR3 loop is CASSSDKEAYEQYF. The CDR3 coding sequence is TGTGCCAGCAGTTCGGACAAAGAAGCCTACGAGCAGTACTTC.

This clonotype was seen repeatedly, ten times or more. The J gene is TRBJ2-7, the V gene TRBV10-2; perhaps TRBD1 as D (6 bases). The ends were cut back, 8 bases at V and 2 bases at J, with 16 bases in the middle. The CDR3 consists of 14 residues. Germline assignment: CDR1 WSHSY and CDR2 SAAADI. CDR3 DNA: TGCGCCAGCGGCTACAGGGAAAGAGCCTACGAGCAGTACTTC. Amino acid sequence: CASGYRERAYEQYF.

The chain uses TRBV11-3 and TRBJ2-1; perhaps TRBD1 as D (6 bases). Germline V lookup: CDR1 SGHNT, CDR2 YENEEA. V was cut by 5 bases and J by 3 bases, with 11 bases left in between. The CDR3 extends over 14 amino acids. DNA of the CDR3: TGTGCCAGCAGCCCCACAGGGATCTACAATGAGCAGTTCTTC. Translated, it gives CASSPTGIYNEQFF.

This clonotype has ten or more counts. The chain has TRBV15 and TRBJ2-7, with 8 bases identical to TRBD1. Germline V gene sequence: CDR1 LNHNV, CDR2 YYDKDF (reference sequence). The CDR3 is 17 residues long. V lost 0 bases and J lost 2; bases outside the gene matches: 9. CDR3 residues: CATSRDPADREAYEQYF. The CDR3 DNA follows: TGTGCCACCAGCAGAGATCCCGCGGACAGGGAGGCCTACGAGCAGTACTTC.

The table lists this clonotype with a few counts. This rearrangement joins TRBV9 to TRBJ1-2; 7 bases map to TRBD1. The V gene end was trimmed by 4 bases and the J gene end by 7 bases; junction bases not matched to a gene: 16. The CDR3 runs 16 residues. Germline-derived CDR1 and CDR2 are SGDLS and YYNGEE. CDR3 nucleotides: TGTGCCAGCAGCCCTAGGACAGGTCGGGAACCTGTTGGCTACACCTTC. It codes for CASSPRTGREPVGYTF.

This clonotype was seen many times. The chain employs TRBV4-3 and TRBJ2-3; maybe TRBD2 (5 bases). Trimming removed 1 base from V and 0 bases from J, with 14 bases in between. CDR3 size: 17 residues. Germline V gene data show CDR1 as LGHNA and CDR2 as YSLEER. CDR3 sequence reads: CASSQVGGFASTDTQYF. The CDR3, as DNA: TGCGCCAGCAGCCAAGTCGGCGGGTTCGCTAGCACAGATACGCAGTATTTT.

V is TRBV11-2 and J is TRBJ1-5; maybe TRBD1 (5 bases). Germline CDR1 reads SGHAT; CDR2 reads FQNNGV. CDR3 length: 16 residues. Deletions cut 0 bases from V and 5 bases from J, with 14 bases between. The CDR3 DNA sequence: TGTGCCAGCAGCTTAGACACCCACAGGCATGATCAGCCCCAGCATTTT. Translating it yields CASSLDTHRHDQPQHF.

This clonotype came up many times. The chain couples TRBV5-1 to TRBJ2-1, with 9 bases that match TRBD2. The trim removed 2 bases at V and 3 bases at J, leaving 6 bases unmatched. CDR1 and CDR2 from the germline V gene are SGHRS and YFSETQ. The CDR3 is 16 amino acids. CDR3 DNA sequence: TGCGCCAGCAGCTTTCGAGCGGGGGGATTCTACAATGAGCAGTTCTTC. Translation gives CASSFRAGGFYNEQFF.

This clonotype has at least ten counts. The chain uses TRBV4-1 and TRBJ2-5; 7 positions agree with TRBD1. V trimming: 2 bases; J trimming: 4 bases; junction bases outside the gene matches: 7. CDR3 length: 15 residues. CDR1 and CDR2 (germline): MGHRA, YSYEKL. The CDR3 DNA follows: TGCGCCAGCAGCCAAATATTAACAGGGGTAGAGACCCAGTACTTC. It translates to CASSQILTGVETQYF.

By sample fraction, this clonotype is medium-sized. The gene calls are TRBV7-7 and TRBJ2-2; D is tentatively TRBD1 or TRBD2 (6 bases each). CDR3 length equals 13 residues. From germline, CDR1 is SSHAT and CDR2 FNYEAQ (reference sequence). The CDR3 region has the DNA TGTGCTAGCGCCCCGGGGGCCACCGGGGAGCTGTTTTTT. Its translation: CASAPGATGELFF.

At least ten counts were recorded for this clonotype. The chain has TRBV28 and TRBJ2-6, with D possibly matching TRBD2 (5 bases). Germline CDR1 MDHEN, CDR2 SYDVKM. Trimming pared 10 bases from V and 0 bases from J, leaving 13 bases between. CDR3 size: 15 residues. The CDR3 here is CATSGRDSGANVLTF. CDR3 DNA: TGTGCCACCTCTGGACGGGACTCTGGGGCCAACGTCCTGACTTTC. Using reference TRBV28 and TRBJ2-6 for the parts outside the CDR3, the full variable domain is DVKVTQSSRYLVKRTGEKVFLECVQDMDHENMFWYRQDPGLGLRLIYFSYDVKMKEKGDIPEGYSVSREKKERFSLILESASTNQTSMYLCATSGRDSGANVLTFGAGSRLTVL.

This clonotype occurred a few times. The rearrangement joins TRBV4-1 to TRBJ2-7; no firm D call. Germline CDR1 MGHRA, CDR2 YSYEKL. Trimming pared 4 bases from V and 3 bases from J, leaving 10 bases between. The CDR3 extends over 13 amino acids. CDR3 sequence: CASSPKTGYEQYV. For the CDR3, the DNA is TGCGCCAGCAGCCCGAAAACGGGCTACGAGCAGTACGTC.

This clonotype has ten or more counts. The chain combines TRBV14 with TRBJ2-3; 7 bases are shared with TRBD2. V dropped 3 bases and J dropped 2; count of bases not matched to a gene: 5. This CDR3 is built from 15 residues. Germline lookup yields CDR1 SGHDN and CDR2 FVKESK. The CDR3 DNA follows: TGTGCCAGCAGCCACGGTGCGGGGGTCACAGATACGCAGTATTTT. It encodes CASSHGAGVTDTQYF. The entire variable domain, with the rest obtained from reference TRBV14 and TRBJ2-3, is as follows: EAGVTQFPSHSVIEKGQTVTLRCDPISGHDNLYWYRRVMGKEIKFLLHFVKESKQDESGMPNNRFLAERTGGTYSTLKVQPAELEDSGVYFCASSHGAGVTDTQYFGPGTRLTVL.

The rearrangement uses TRBV6-4 and TRBJ2-3; TRBD2 is a possible D gene (6 bases). The CDR3 spans 15 residues. V lost 3 bases and J lost 3, with 13 bases in between. Germline V gene data show CDR1 as MRHNA and CDR2 as SNTAGT. The CDR3 protein is CASSEGLKGTDTQYF. The CDR3 nucleotides read TGTGCCAGCAGTGAAGGACTAAAGGGGACAGATACGCAGTATTTT.

This clonotype has ten or more counts. The chain uses TRBV7-6 and TRBJ2-2; no clear D gene. Germline loops: CDR1 SGHVS, CDR2 FNYEAQ. The CDR3 has 15 residues. V dropped 1 base and J dropped 0 bases, with 6 bases sitting between them. The CDR3 coding sequence is TGTGCCAGCAGCTTAGGACGGCCGAACACCGGGGAGCTGTTTTTT. Its protein is CASSLGRPNTGELFF.

This clonotype was seen at least ten times. The rearrangement links TRBV6-5 to TRBJ1-4; 8 nucleotides align to TRBD1. The junction had 4 bases not matched to a gene; V was cut back by 5 bases and J by 5 bases. The V gene's germline CDR1 is MNHEY and CDR2 SVGAGI. CDR3 length: 14 residues. The CDR3 sequence: CASSITGGNEKLFF. As DNA, the CDR3 is TGTGCCAGCAGTATCACAGGGGGAAATGAAAAACTGTTTTTT.

CDR3 bases: TGTGCCAGCAGCCTGGGGCCCAAGGGTGGCTACACCTTC. Encoded protein: CASSLGPKGGYTF. The chain carries TRBV5-4 and TRBJ1-2; the D gene is possibly TRBD1 (5 bases). The germline gives CDR1 SGHNT, CDR2 YYREEE (reference sequence). The germline V and J ends were trimmed by 4 bases and 7 bases, with 14 bases remaining between them. This CDR3 has 13 amino acids.

Many counts were recorded for this clonotype. V is TRBV3-1 and J is TRBJ2-2; 7 bases match TRBD1. The CDR3 has 18 amino acids. Germline V gene data show CDR1 as LGHDT and CDR2 as YNNKEL (reference sequence). V lost 1 base to trimming and J lost 2 bases; unmatched junction nucleotides: 10. The CDR3 region is CASSQVELGDRNTGELFF. DNA for the CDR3: TGTGCCAGCAGCCAAGTTGAATTGGGGGACAGAAACACCGGGGAGCTGTTTTTT.

Concerning this clonotype: A much larger clone differs from this one at a single base, so this may be a read error. The genes are TRBV24-1 and TRBJ2-3; no definite D call. CDR3 length: 16 amino acids. Germline V CDR1 and CDR2: KGHDR, SFDVKD. DNA of the CDR3: TGTGACACCAGTGACGCCACCTCTATAAACACAGATACGCAGTATTTT. This encodes CDTSDATSINTDTQYF.

The sample holds a few counts of this clonotype. The CDR3 coding sequence is TGCAGTGCGCCCATCGGGATCCAAGAGACCCAGTACTTC. Protein sequence: CSAPIGIQETQYF. The genes are TRBV20-1 and TRBJ2-5; possibly TRBD2 for D (5 bases). Trimming left V 6 bases short and J 1 base short, with 12 bases between. CDR3 length: 13 residues. Germline V lookup: CDR1 DFQATT, CDR2 SNEGSKA (reference sequence).